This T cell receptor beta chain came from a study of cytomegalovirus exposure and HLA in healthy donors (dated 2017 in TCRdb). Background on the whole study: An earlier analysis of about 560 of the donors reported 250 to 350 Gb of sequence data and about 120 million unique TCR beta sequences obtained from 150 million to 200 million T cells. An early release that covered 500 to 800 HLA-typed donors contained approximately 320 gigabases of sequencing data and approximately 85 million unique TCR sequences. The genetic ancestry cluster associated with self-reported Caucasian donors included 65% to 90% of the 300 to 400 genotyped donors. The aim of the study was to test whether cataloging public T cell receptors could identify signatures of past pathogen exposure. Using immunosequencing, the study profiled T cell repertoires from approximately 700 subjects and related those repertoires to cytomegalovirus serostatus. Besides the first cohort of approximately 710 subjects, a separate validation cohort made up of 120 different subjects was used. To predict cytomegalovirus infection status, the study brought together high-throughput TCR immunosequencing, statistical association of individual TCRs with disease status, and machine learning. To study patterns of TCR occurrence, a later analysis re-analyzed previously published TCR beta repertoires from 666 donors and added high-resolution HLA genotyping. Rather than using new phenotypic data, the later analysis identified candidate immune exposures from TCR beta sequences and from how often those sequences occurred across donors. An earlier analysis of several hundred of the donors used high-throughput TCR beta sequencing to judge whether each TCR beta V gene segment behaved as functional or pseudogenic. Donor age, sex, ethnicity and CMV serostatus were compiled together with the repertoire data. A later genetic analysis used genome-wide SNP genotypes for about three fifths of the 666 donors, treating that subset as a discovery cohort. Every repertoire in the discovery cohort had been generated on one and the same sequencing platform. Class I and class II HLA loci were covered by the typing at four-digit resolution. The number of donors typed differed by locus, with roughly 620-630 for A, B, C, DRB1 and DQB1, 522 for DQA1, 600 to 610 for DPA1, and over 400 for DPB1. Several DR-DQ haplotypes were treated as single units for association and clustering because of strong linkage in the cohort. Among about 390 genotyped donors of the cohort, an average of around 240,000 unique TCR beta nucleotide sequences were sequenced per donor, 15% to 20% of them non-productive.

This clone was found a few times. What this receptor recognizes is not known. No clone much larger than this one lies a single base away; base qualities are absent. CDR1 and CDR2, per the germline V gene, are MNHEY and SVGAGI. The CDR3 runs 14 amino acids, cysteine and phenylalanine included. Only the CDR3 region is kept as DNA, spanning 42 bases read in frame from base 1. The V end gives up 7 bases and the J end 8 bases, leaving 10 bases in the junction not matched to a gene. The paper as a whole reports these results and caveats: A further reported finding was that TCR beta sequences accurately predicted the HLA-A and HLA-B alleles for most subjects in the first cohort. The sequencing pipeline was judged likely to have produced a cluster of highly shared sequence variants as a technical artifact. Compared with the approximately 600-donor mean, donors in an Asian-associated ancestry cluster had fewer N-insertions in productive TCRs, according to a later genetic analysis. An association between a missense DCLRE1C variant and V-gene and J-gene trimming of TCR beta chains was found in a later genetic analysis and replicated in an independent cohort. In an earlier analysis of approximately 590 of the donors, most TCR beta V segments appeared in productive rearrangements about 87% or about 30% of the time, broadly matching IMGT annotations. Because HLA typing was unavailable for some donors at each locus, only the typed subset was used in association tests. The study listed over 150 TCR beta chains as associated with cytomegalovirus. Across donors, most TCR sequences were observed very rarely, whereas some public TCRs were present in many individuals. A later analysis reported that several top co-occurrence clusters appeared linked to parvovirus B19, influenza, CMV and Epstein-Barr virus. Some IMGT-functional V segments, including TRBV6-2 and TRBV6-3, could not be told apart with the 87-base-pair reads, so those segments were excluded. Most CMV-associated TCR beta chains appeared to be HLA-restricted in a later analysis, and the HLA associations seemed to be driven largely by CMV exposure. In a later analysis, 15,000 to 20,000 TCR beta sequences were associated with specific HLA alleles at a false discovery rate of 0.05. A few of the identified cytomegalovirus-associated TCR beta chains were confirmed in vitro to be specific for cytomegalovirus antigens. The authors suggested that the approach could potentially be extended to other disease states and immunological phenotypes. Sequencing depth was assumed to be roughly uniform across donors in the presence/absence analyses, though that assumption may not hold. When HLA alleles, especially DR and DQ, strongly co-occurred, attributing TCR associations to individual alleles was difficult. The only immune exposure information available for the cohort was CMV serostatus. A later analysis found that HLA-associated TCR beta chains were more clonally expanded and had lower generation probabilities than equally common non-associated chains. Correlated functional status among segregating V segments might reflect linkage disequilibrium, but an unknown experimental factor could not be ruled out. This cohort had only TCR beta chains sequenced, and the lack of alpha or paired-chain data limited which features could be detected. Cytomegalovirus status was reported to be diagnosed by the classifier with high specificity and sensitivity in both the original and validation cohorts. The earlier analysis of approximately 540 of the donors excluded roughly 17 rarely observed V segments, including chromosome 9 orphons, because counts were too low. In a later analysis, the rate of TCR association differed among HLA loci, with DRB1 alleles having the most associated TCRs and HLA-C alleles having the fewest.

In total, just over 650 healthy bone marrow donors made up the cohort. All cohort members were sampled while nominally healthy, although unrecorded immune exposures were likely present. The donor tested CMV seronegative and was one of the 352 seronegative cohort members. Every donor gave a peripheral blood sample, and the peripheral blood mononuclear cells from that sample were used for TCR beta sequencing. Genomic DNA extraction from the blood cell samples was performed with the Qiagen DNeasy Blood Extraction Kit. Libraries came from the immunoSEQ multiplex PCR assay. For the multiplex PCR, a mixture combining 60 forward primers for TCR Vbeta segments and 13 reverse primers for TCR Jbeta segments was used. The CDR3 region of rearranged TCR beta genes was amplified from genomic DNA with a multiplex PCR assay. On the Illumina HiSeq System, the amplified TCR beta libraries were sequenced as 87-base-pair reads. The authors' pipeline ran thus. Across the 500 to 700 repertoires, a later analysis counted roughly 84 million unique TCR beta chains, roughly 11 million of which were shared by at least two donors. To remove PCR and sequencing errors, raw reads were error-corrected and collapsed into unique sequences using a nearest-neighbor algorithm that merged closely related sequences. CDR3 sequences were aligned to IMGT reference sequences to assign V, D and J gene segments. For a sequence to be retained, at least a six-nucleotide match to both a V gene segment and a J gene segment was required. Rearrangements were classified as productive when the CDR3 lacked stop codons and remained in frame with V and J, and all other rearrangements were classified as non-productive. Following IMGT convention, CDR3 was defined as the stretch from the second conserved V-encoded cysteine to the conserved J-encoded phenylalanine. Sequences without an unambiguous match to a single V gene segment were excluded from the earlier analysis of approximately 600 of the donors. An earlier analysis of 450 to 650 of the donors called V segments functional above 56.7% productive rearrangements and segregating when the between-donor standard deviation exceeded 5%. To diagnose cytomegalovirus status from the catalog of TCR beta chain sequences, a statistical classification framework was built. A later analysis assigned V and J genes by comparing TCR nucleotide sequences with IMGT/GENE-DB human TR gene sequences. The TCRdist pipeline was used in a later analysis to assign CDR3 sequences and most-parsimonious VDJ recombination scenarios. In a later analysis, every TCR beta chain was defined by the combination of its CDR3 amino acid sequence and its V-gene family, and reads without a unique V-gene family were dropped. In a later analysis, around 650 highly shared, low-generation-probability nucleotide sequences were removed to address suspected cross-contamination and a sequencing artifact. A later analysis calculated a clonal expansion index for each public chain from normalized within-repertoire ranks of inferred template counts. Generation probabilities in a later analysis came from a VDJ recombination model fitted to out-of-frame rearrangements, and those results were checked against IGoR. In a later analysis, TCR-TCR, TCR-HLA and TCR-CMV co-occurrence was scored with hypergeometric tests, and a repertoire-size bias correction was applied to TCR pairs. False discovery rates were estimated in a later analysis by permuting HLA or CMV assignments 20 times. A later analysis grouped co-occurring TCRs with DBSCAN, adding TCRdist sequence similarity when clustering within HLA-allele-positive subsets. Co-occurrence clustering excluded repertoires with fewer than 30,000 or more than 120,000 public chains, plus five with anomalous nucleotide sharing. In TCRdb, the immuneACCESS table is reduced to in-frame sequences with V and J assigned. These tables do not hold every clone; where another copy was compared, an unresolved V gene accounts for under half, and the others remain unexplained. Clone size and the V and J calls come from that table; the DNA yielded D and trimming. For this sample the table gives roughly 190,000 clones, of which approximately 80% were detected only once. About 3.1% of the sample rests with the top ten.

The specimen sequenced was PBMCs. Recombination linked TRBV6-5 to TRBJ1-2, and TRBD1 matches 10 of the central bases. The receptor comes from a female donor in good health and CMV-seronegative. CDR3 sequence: CASTPSGTGEGYTF. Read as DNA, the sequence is TGTGCCAGCACTCCCTCCGGGACAGGGGAAGGCTACACCTTC.